A selection of T cell receptor beta chains follows, all from one sample in a study of T cells in Graves' hyperthyroidism and ophthalmopathy. Via MiXCR, TCRdb re-called the multiplex PCR reads, giving one row per CDR3 protein. The table has roughly 170,000 distinct CDR3 sequences, more than 15% seen once. Material for sequencing was blood. The receptors were gathered from a woman between 45 and 60 years old with Graves' hyperthyroidism. Both conserved end residues are part of each CDR3. The order of the fields is clone size, V gene, J gene, D gene, CDR3 protein, CDR3 DNA. A D gene is named only where the DNA matches it firmly. Size tells how often a clone was seen (once, few, many) or the class of an expanded clone, and some rows leave it out.

>many|TRBV19|TRBJ1-2|TRBD1
CASRGTGLDYGYTF
TGTGCCAGTAGGGGGACAGGTTTGGACTATGGCTACACCTTC
>many|TRBV13|TRBJ2-4|-
CASSLGQGSNIQYF
TGTGCCAGCAGCTTAGGACAGGGAAGCAACATTCAGTACTTC
>-|TRBV7-9|TRBJ1-4|-
CASSAVGARNEKLFF
TGTGCCAGCAGCGCGGTCGGGGCCCGGAATGAAAAACTGTTTTTT
>many|TRBV6-5|TRBJ1-5|-
CASSYRGNQPQHF
TGTGCCAGCAGTTACAGGGGCAATCAGCCCCAGCATTTT
>many|TRBV6-1|TRBJ2-7|-
CASRLTGRSYEQYF
TGTGCCAGCAGGCTGACAGGGAGGTCCTACGAGCAGTACTTC
>many|TRBV3-1|TRBJ2-2|-
CASSQAGGRATGELFF
TGTGCCAGCAGTCAAGCTGGGGGCAGGGCCACCGGGGAGCTGTTTTTT
>once|TRBV24-1|TRBJ1-1|-
CATSAANTEAFF
TGTGCCACCAGTGCAGCGAACACTGAAGCTTTCTTT
>many|TRBV11-2|TRBJ2-5|-
CASSLAPDRRETQYF
TGTGCCAGCAGCTTGGCCCCCGACAGGAGGGAGACCCAGTACTTC
>-|TRBV7-9|TRBJ1-2|-
CASSTGHGYTF
TGTGCCAGCAGCACTGGGCACGGCTACACCTTC
>many|TRBV5-6|TRBJ1-1|TRBD1
CASSLGVGGNTEAFF
TGTGCCAGCAGCTTGGGGGTAGGGGGCAACACTGAAGCTTTCTTT
>many|TRBV3-1|TRBJ2-1|TRBD1
CASSQEGQVSYNEQFF
TGTGCCAGCAGCCAAGAGGGACAGGTCTCCTACAATGAGCAGTTCTTC
>few|TRBV9|TRBJ2-1|TRBD2
CASSVEGTSGVNEQFF
TGTGCCAGCAGCGTAGAGGGGACTAGCGGGGTTAATGAGCAGTTCTTC
>few|TRBV14|TRBJ2-7|-
CASSRLGRNYEQYF
TGTGCCAGCAGCCGCTTGGGCAGAAACTACGAGCAGTACTTC
>-|TRBV7-9|TRBJ1-1|-
CASSRVLGSTSEAFF
TGTGCCAGCAGCCGAGTTCTTGGCAGTACCAGTGAAGCTTTCTTT
>many|TRBV5-1|TRBJ1-1|-
CASSDHSGQNTEAFF
TGCGCCAGCAGCGACCACTCGGGACAGAACACTGAAGCTTTCTTT
>many|TRBV9|TRBJ1-1|TRBD1
CASSVQGAGDTEAFF
TGTGCCAGCAGCGTACAGGGGGCAGGTGACACTGAAGCTTTCTTT
>many|TRBV9|TRBJ1-1|-
CASSVGPGGARRDTEAFF
TGTGCCAGCAGCGTAGGTCCGGGGGGGGCGCGAAGGGACACTGAAGCTTTCTTT
>-|TRBV10-2|TRBJ1-5|-
CASTPTGSNQPQHF
TGCGCCAGCACGCCGACAGGTAGCAATCAGCCCCAGCATTTT
>few|TRBV19|TRBJ1-3|TRBD1
CASTREGTAFSGNTIYF
TGTGCCAGTACTCGCGAGGGGACAGCTTTCTCTGGAAACACCATATATTTT
>-|TRBV19|TRBJ1-5|-
CVSSIRANQPQHF
TGTGTCAGTAGTATCAGGGCAAATCAGCCCCAGCATTTT
>many|TRBV7-9|TRBJ2-1|-
CASSYPGDNEQFF
TGTGCCAGCAGCTACCCCGGGGACAATGAGCAGTTCTTC
>many|TRBV13|TRBJ2-1|TRBD2
CASSLGGSGGNEQFF
TGTGCCAGCAGCTTAGGTGGTAGCGGGGGCAATGAGCAGTTCTTC
>many|TRBV20-1|TRBJ2-5|-
CSAAPHRGLSQTQYF
TGCAGTGCCGCACCCCACCGGGGCCTCAGCCAGACCCAGTACTTC
>few|TRBV5-5|TRBJ2-2|-
CASSPPRGANTGELFF
TGTGCCAGCAGCCCCCCGAGGGGCGCGAACACCGGGGAGCTGTTTTTT
>many|TRBV20-1|TRBJ2-5|TRBD2
CSAREYLAGGETQYF
TGCAGTGCTAGAGAATATCTAGCGGGGGGGGAGACCCAGTACTTC
>many|TRBV7-9|TRBJ2-3|-
CASSFAGDTQYF
TGTGCCAGCAGCTTCGCAGGAGATACGCAGTATTTT
>many|TRBV5-1|TRBJ2-3|-
CASSLEEGRTDTQYF
TGCGCCAGCAGCTTGGAAGAGGGGAGGACAGATACGCAGTATTTT
>many|TRBV28|TRBJ2-1|TRBD1
CASSPHPAGQGVDEQFF
TGTGCCAGCAGCCCCCATCCCGCGGGACAGGGGGTGGATGAGCAGTTCTTC
>many|TRBV20-1|TRBJ1-6|-
CSAPLSRASPLHF
TGCAGTGCCCCACTTTCCAGGGCTTCACCCCTCCACTTT
>many|TRBV18|TRBJ1-2|-
CASSGGAANYGYTF
TGTGCCAGCTCAGGGGGAGCCGCTAACTATGGCTACACCTTC
>-|TRBV9|TRBJ1-1|-
CASSPDMRANTEAFF
TGTGCCAGCAGCCCGGATATGAGGGCGAACACTGAAGCTTTCTTT
>once|TRBV13|TRBJ1-3|-
CASSISVPSGNTIYF
TGTGCCAGCAGCATCTCGGTACCCTCTGGAAACACCATATATTTT
>many|TRBV5-1|TRBJ1-1|-
CASSPPGNTEAFF
TGCGCCAGCAGCCCACCGGGGAACACTGAAGCTTTCTTT
>many|TRBV27|TRBJ1-3|-
CASSSLLNMRNTIYF
TGTGCCAGCAGTTCACTATTAAATATGAGAAACACCATATATTTT
>many|TRBV5-1|TRBJ1-1|TRBD1
CASSPTGAEAFF
TGCGCCAGCAGCCCGACAGGGGCCGAAGCTTTCTTT
>-|TRBV19|TRBJ2-3|-
CASSARVLWLDSVPDTQYF
TGTGCCAGTAGTGCGCGAGTTCTTTGGTTAGACTCGGTCCCAGATACGCAGTATTTT
>many|TRBV7-2|TRBJ1-4|-
CASSLRGANEKLFF
TGTGCCAGCAGCTTACGGGGGGCTAATGAAAAACTGTTTTTT
>-|TRBV11-3|TRBJ2-7|TRBD1
CASSSRTGEQYF
TGTGCCAGCAGCTCTCGGACAGGCGAGCAGTACTTC
>-|TRBV6-5|TRBJ1-5|-
CASILSTVKVVSYSNQPQHF
TGTGCCAGCATTTTATCGACAGTGAAGGTAGTATCTTATAGCAATCAGCCCCAGCATTTT
>-|TRBV9|TRBJ1-1|-
CASSPLSNTEAFF
TGTGCCAGCAGCCCCCTCTCGAACACTGAAGCTTTCTTT
>many|TRBV27|TRBJ2-1|TRBD1
CASSPRTGPNEQFF
TGTGCCAGCAGTCCCCGGACAGGACCCAATGAGCAGTTCTTC
>many|TRBV7-9|TRBJ2-1|-
CASSLSLTVPDEQFF
TGTGCCAGCAGCTTATCCCTGACAGTTCCGGATGAGCAGTTCTTC
>many|TRBV2|TRBJ2-1|TRBD2
CARGDYDNEQFF
TGTGCCAGAGGGGACTACGACAATGAGCAGTTCTTC
>few|TRBV4-2|TRBJ1-2|-
CASSQEGGRNYGYTF
TGTGCCAGCAGCCAAGAGGGCGGCAGAAACTATGGCTACACCTTC
>many|TRBV12-3/TRBV12-4|TRBJ1-5|-
CASSRGGNQPQHF
TGTGCCAGCTCCCGGGGGGGCAATCAGCCCCAGCATTTT
>many|TRBV9|TRBJ1-1|-
CASSVAGPGTEAFF
TGTGCCAGCAGCGTAGCAGGGCCGGGAACTGAAGCTTTCTTT
>many|TRBV6-5|TRBJ2-2|-
CASSYSRREANTGELFF
TGTGCCAGCAGTTACTCGCGCAGGGAAGCGAACACCGGGGAGCTGTTTTTT
>-|TRBV5-6|TRBJ2-5|TRBD2
CASKLDSGAQETQYF
TGTGCCAGCAAGCTTGATAGCGGGGCTCAAGAGACCCAGTACTTC
>-|TRBV4-1|TRBJ2-7|TRBD2
CASSQDLIGLAGSPDEQYF
TGCGCCAGCAGCCAAGATCTCATCGGACTAGCGGGGTCCCCTGACGAGCAGTACTTC
>-|TRBV10-3|TRBJ2-7|TRBD2
CATDTSGFSYEQYF
TGTGCCACCGATACTAGCGGGTTCTCCTACGAGCAGTACTTC
>many|TRBV12-3/TRBV12-4|TRBJ2-5|TRBD1
CASSGQGTIGETQYF
TGTGCCAGCAGTGGACAGGGGACAATTGGAGAGACCCAGTACTTC
>many|TRBV6-2/TRBV6-3|TRBJ1-1|-
CASSLQPSNTEAFF
TGTGCCAGCAGTTTACAACCCTCGAACACTGAAGCTTTCTTT
>-|TRBV19|TRBJ1-2|TRBD1
CASSERRGLLHYGYTF
TGTGCCAGTAGTGAACGAAGGGGGCTGCTCCACTATGGCTACACCTTC